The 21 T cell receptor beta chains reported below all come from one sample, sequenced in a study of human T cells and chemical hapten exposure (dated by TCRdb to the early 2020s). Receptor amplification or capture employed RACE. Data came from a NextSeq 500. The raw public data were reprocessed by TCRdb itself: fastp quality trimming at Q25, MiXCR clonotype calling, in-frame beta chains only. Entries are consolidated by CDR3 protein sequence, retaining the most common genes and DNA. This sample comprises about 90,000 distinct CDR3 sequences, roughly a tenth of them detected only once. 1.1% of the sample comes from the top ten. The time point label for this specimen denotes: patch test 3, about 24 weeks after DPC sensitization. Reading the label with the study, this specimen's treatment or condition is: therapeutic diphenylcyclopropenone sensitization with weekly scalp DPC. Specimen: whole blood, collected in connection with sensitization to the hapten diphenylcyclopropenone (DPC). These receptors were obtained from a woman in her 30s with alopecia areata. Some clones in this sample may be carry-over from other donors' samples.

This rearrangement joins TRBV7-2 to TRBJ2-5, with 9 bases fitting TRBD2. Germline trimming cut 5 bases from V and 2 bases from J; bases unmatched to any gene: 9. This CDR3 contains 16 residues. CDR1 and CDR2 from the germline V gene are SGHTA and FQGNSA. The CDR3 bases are TGTGCCAGCAGCCCAGGGCTGGGACTAGCTCAAGAGACCCAGTACTTC. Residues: CASSPGLGLAQETQYF.

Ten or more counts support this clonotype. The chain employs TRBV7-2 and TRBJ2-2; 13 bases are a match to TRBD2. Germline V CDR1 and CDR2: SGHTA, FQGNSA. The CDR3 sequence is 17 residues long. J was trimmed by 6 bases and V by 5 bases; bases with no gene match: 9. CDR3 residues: CASSHTSGRGAAGELFF. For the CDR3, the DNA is TGTGCCAGCAGCCACACTAGCGGGAGGGGGGCGGCCGGGGAGCTGTTTTTT.

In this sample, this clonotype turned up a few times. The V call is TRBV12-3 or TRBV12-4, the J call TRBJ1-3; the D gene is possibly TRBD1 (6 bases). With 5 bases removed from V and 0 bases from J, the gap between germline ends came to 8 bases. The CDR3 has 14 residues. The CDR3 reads CASSKQGSGNTIYF. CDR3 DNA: TGTGCCAGCAGTAAACAGGGCTCTGGAAACACCATATATTTT.

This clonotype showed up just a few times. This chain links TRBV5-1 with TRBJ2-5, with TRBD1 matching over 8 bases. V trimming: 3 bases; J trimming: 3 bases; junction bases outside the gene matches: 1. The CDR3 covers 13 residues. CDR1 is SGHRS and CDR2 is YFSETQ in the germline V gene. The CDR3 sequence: CASSSTGEETQYF. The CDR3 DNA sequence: TGCGCCAGCAGCTCGACAGGGGAAGAGACCCAGTACTTC.

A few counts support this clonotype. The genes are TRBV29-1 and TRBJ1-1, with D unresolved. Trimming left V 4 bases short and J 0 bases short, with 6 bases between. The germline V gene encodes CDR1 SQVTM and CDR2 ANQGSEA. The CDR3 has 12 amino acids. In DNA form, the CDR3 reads TGCAGCGTTGCAGTAATGAACACTGAAGCTTTCTTT. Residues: CSVAVMNTEAFF. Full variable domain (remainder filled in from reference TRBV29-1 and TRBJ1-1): SAVISQKPSRDICQRGTSLTIQCQVDSQVTMMFWYRQQPGQSLTLIATANQGSEATYESGFVIDKFPISRPNLTFSTLTVSNMSPEDSSIYLCSVAVMNTEAFFGQGTRLTVV.

CDR3 bases: TGTGCCAGCAGCCCAAACACAGGGAGCACTGAAGCTTTCTTT. Amino acids: CASSPNTGSTEAFF. J is TRBJ1-1 and V is TRBV5-5; the D gene is possibly TRBD1 (6 bases). The CDR3 extends over 14 amino acids. Between the trimmed V and J ends, which lost 4 bases and 4 bases, there was a span of 14 bases. Germline V gene lookup returns CDR1 SGHKS and CDR2 YYEKEE (reference sequence). Drawing the rest from reference TRBV5-5 and TRBJ1-1, the complete variable domain is DAGVTQSPTHLIKTRGQQVTLRCSPISGHKSVSWYQQVLGQGPQFIFQYYEKEERGRGNFPDRFSARQFPNYSSELNVNALLLGDSALYLCASSPNTGSTEAFFGQGTRLTVV.

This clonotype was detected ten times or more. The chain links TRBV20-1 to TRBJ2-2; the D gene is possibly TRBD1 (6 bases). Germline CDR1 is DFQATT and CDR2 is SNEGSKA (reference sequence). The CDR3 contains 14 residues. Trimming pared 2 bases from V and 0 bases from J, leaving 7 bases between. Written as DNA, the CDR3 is TGCAGTGCTAGATGGACAGCGAACACCGGGGAGCTGTTTTTT. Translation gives CSARWTANTGELFF.

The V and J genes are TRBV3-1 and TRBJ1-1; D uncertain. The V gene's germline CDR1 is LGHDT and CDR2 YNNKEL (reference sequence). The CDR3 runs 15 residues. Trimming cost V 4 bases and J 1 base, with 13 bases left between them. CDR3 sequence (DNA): TGTGCCAGCAGCCGAAACCCTCATGCGAACACTGAAGCTTTCTTT. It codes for CASSRNPHANTEAFF.

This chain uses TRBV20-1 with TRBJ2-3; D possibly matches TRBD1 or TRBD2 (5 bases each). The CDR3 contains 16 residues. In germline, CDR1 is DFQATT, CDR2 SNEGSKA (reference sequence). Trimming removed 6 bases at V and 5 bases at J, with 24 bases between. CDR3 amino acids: CSAEGPPSFRRDTQYF. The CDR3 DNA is TGCAGTGCAGAGGGACCCCCGTCATTCCGTAGAGATACGCAGTATTTT.

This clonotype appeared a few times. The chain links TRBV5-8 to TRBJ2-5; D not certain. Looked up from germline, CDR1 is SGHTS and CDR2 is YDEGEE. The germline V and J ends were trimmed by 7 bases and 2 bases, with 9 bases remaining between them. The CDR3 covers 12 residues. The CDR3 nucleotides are TGTGCCAGCCCTATTCTTCAAGAGACCCAGTACTTC. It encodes CASPILQETQYF.

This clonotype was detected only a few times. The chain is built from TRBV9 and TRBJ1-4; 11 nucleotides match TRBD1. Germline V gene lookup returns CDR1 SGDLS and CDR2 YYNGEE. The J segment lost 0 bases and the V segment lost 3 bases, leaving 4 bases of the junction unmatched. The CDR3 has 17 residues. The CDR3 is CASSGGQGASTNEKLFF. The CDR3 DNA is TGTGCCAGCAGCGGAGGACAGGGGGCGTCAACTAATGAAAAACTGTTTTTT.

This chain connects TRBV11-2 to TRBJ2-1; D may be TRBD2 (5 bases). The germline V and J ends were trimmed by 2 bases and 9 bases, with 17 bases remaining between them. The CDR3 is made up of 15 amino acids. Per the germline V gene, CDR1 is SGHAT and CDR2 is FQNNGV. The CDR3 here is CASSLTLTVEAEQFF. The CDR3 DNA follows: TGTGCCAGCAGCTTAACCCTTACCGTGGAGGCTGAGCAGTTCTTC.

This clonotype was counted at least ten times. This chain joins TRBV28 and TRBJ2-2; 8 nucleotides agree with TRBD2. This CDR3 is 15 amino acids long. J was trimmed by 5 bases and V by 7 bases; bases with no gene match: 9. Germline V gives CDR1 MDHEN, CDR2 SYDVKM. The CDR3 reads CASIWAAGDTGELFF. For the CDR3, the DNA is TGTGCCAGCATCTGGGCAGCGGGAGATACCGGGGAGCTGTTTTTT.

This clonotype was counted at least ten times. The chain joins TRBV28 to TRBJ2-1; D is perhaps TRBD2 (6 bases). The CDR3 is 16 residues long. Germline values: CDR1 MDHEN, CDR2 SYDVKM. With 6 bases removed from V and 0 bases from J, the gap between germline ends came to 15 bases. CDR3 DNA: TGTGCCAGCAGATCACCACTAGCTATCTCCTACAATGAGCAGTTCTTC. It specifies CASRSPLAISYNEQFF.

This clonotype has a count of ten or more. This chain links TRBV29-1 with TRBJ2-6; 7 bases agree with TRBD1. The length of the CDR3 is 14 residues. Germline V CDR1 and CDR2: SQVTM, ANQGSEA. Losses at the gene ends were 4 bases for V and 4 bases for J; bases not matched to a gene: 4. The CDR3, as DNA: TGCAGCGTTGGACAGGGAAGGGGGGCCAACGTCCTGACTTTC. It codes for CSVGQGRGANVLTF.

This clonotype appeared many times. The CDR3, as DNA: TGCAGCGTTGACCCCGGACTTTCCTCCTCCTACAATGAGCAGTTCTTC. Translating gives CSVDPGLSSSYNEQFF. The chain uses TRBV29-1 and TRBJ2-1; TRBD2 might be the D (5 bases). Germline V lookup: CDR1 SQVTM, CDR2 ANQGSEA. Trimming removed 3 bases from V and 0 bases from J, with 15 bases in between. The CDR3 sequence is 16 residues long.

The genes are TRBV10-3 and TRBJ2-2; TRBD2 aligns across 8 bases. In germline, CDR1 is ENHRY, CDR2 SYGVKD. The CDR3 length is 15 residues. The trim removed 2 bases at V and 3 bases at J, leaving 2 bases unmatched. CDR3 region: CAISETSGYTGELFF. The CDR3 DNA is TGTGCCATCAGTGAGACTAGCGGATACACCGGGGAGCTGTTTTTT.

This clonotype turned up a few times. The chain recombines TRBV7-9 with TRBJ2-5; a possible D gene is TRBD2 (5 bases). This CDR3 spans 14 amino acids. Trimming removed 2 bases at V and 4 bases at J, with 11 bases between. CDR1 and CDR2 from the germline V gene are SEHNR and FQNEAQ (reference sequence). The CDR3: CASSLMRDGETQYF. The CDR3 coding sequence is TGTGCCAGCAGCTTAATGAGGGATGGAGAGACCCAGTACTTC.

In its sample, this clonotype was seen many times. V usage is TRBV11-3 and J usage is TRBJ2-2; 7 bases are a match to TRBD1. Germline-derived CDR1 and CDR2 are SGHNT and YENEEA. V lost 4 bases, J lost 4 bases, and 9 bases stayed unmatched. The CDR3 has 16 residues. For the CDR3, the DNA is TGTGCCAGCAGCTACCGCGACAGGGTGACCACCGGGGAGCTGTTTTTT. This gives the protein CASSYRDRVTTGELFF.

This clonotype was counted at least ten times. In DNA form, the CDR3 reads TGTGCCAGCAGCCTCCTACGGACTACCGATTACAATGAGCAGTTCTTC. It specifies CASSLLRTTDYNEQFF. The chain couples TRBV7-6 to TRBJ2-1; D possibly corresponds to TRBD2 (6 bases). The germline V and J ends were trimmed by 5 bases and 4 bases, with 18 bases remaining between them. The CDR3 runs 16 residues. Per germline, CDR1 SGHVS and CDR2 FNYEAQ.

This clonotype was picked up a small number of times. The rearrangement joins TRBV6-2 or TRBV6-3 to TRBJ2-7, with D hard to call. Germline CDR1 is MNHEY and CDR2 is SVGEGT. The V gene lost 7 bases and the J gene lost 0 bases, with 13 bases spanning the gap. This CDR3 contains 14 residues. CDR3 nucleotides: TGTGCCAGCAAGAGCCTGGCTGACTCCTACGAGCAGTACTTC. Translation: CASKSLADSYEQYF.